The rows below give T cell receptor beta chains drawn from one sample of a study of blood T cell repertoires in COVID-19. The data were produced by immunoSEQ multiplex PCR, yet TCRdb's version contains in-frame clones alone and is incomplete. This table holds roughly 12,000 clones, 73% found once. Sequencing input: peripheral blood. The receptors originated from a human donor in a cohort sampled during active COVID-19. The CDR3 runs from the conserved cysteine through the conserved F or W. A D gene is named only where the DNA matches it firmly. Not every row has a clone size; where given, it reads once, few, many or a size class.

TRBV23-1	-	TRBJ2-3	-	CASSQFREKPTDTQYF	TGCGCCAGCAGTCAATTTCGGGAGAAACCCACAGATACGCAGTATTTT
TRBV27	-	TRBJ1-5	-	CASSRQGNQPQHF	TGTGCCAGCAGTCGGCAGGGGAATCAGCCCCAGCATTTT
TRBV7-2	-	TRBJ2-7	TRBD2	CASSLGPLAGGAYEQYF	TGTGCCAGCAGCTTAGGTCCGCTAGCGGGAGGGGCTTACGAGCAGTACTTC
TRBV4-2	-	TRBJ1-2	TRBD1	CASSHAGTGAFSGYGYTF	TGTGCCAGCAGCCATGCCGGGACAGGGGCTTTTTCCGGCTATGGCTACACCTTC
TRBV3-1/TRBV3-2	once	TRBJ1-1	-	CASSHTPNTEAFF	TGTGCCAGCAGCCACACACCGAACACTGAAGCTTTCTTT
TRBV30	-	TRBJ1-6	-	CAWTQGYDNSPLHF	TGTGCCTGGACCCAGGGGTACGATAATTCACCCCTCCACTTT
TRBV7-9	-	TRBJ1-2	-	CASSLNGVHTF	TGTGCCAGCAGCCTCAACGGGGTGCACACCTTC
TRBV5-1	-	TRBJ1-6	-	CASSLEILSSYNSPLHF	TGCGCCAGCAGCTTGGAAATACTTAGCTCCTATAATTCACCCCTCCACTTT
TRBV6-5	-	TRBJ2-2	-	CAIRTANTGELFF	TGTGCCATACGGACAGCAAACACCGGGGAGCTGTTTTTT
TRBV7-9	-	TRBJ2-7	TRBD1	CASSLGTGMSSYEQYF	TGTGCCAGCAGCTTGGGGACAGGGATGAGCTCCTACGAGCAGTACTTC
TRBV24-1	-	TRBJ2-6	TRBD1	CATAVGQGGPGANVLTF	TGTGCCACGGCGGTGGGACAGGGGGGACCTGGGGCCAACGTCCTGACTTTC
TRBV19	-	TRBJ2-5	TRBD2	CASSIGGLAGPETQYF	TGTGCCAGTAGTATTGGGGGACTAGCGGGACCAGAGACCCAGTACTTC
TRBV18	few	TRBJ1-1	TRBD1	CASSPANRGQWTEAFF	TGTGCCAGCTCACCAGCTAACAGGGGGCAATGGACTGAAGCTTTCTTT
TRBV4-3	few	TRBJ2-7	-	CASSQESPGDGYEQYF	TGCGCCAGCAGCCAAGAGAGTCCGGGGGATGGCTACGAGCAGTACTTC
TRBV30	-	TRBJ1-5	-	CAWSVKGRGRQPQHF	TGTGCCTGGAGTGTAAAGGGACGGGGGAGGCAGCCCCAGCATTTT
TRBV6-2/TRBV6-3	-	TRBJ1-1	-	CASSFQGHTEAFF	TGTGCCAGCAGTTTTCAGGGGCACACTGAAGCTTTCTTT
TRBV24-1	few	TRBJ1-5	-	CATSDTRLGGNQPQHF	TGTGCCACCAGTGACACCCGGCTAGGCGGCAATCAGCCCCAGCATTTT
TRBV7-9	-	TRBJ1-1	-	CASSHRKNTEAFF	TGTGCCAGCAGCCACAGGAAGAACACTGAAGCTTTCTTT
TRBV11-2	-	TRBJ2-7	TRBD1	CASSLVGQGAYEQYF	TGTGCCAGCAGCTTAGTTGGCCAGGGGGCATACGAGCAGTACTTC
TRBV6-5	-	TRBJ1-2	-	CASLQNGGPKGGYTF	TGTGCCAGCCTCCAAAACGGAGGGCCTAAGGGTGGCTACACCTTC
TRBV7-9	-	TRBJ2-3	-	CASSLGSITDTQYF	TGTGCCAGCAGCTTAGGCAGTATCACAGATACGCAGTATTTT
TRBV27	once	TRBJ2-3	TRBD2	CASTLGGLAQDTLYF	TGTGCCAGCACCCTAGGGGGACTAGCCCAAGATACGCTGTATTTT
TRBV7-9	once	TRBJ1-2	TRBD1	CASSLQGVFYDGYTF	TGTGCCAGCAGCTTACAGGGGGTATTTTATGATGGCTACACCTTC
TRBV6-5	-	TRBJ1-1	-	CASTRLLGTEAFF	TGTGCCAGCACCAGATTGCTTGGCACTGAAGCTTTCTTT
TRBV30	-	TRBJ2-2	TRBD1	CAWTPGGTGELFF	TGTGCCTGGACCCCAGGGGGCACCGGGGAGCTGTTTTTT
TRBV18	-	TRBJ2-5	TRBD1	CASSLGQGQETQYF	TGTGCCAGCTCACTGGGACAGGGACAAGAGACCCAGTACTTC
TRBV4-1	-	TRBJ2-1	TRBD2	CASLSGMGEQFF	TGCGCCAGCCTTAGCGGGATGGGTGAGCAGTTCTTC
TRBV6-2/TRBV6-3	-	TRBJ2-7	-	CASSYSAQTYEQYF	TGTGCCAGCAGTTACTCCGCCCAGACCTACGAGCAGTACTTC
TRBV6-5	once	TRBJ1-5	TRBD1	CASTGQGEQPQHF	TGTGCCAGCACCGGACAGGGGGAGCAGCCCCAGCATTTT
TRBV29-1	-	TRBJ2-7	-	CSITDRTYEQYF	TGCAGCATCACCGACAGGACCTACGAGCAGTACTTC
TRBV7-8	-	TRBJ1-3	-	CASSPTEISGNTIYF	TGTGCCAGCAGCCCAACGGAGATCTCTGGAAACACCATATATTTT
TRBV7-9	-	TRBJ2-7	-	CASSSYYEQYF	TGTGCCAGCAGCTCCTACTACGAGCAGTACTTC
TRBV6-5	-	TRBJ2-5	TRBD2	CASSYLGLGEQETQYF	TGTGCCAGCAGTTACTTAGGACTAGGCGAACAAGAGACCCAGTACTTC
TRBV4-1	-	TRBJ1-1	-	CASSPYSLQANTEAFF	TGCGCCAGCAGCCCTTACTCCCTTCAGGCGAACACTGAAGCTTTCTTT
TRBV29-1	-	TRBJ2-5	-	CSVDRVETGAQYF	TGCAGCGTTGATAGGGTTGAAACAGGAGCCCAGTACTTC
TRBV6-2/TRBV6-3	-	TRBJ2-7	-	CASSGQGSYEQYF	TGTGCCAGCAGCGGTCAGGGGTCCTACGAGCAGTACTTC
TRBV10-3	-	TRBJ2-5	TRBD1	CAILTGQAETQYF	TGTGCCATCCTGACGGGACAGGCGGAGACCCAGTACTTC
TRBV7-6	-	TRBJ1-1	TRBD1	CASSRDRVNTEAFF	TGTGCCAGCAGCCGGGACAGGGTGAACACTGAAGCTTTCTTT
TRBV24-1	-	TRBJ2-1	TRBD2	CATSDFLAGGLNEQFF	TGTGCCACCAGTGATTTTCTGGCGGGAGGGCTCAATGAGCAGTTCTTC
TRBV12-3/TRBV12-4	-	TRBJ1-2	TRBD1	CASSDRGNYGYTF	TGTGCCAGCAGTGACAGGGGGAACTATGGCTACACCTTC
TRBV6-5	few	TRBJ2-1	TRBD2	CAVHSGEGYNEQFF	TGTGCCGTCCATAGCGGGGAGGGTTACAATGAGCAGTTCTTC
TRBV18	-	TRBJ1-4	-	CASSPSTTPTNEKLFF	TGTGCCAGCTCACCCTCCACGACACCAACTAATGAAAAACTGTTTTTT
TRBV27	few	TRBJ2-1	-	CASSPVPGEQFF	TGTGCCAGCAGTCCCGTCCCGGGGGAGCAGTTCTTC
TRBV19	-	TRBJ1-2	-	CASTMEPGISYGYTF	TGTGCCAGTACGATGGAGCCAGGGATAAGCTATGGCTACACCTTC
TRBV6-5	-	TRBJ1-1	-	CASSFASGSPRKAFF	TGTGCCAGCAGTTTCGCGTCCGGGTCACCCCGGAAGGCTTTCTTT
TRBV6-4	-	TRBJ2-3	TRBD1	CASSEFGTGVNTQYF	TGTGCCAGCAGTGAGTTCGGGACAGGGGTGAATACGCAGTATTTT
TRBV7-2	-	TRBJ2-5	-	CASSLGPVETQYF	TGTGCCAGCAGCTTAGGCCCAGTGGAGACCCAGTACTTC
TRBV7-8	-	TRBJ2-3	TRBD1	CASSLRQGTFTDTQYF	TGTGCCAGCAGCTTAAGACAGGGTACTTTCACAGATACGCAGTATTTT
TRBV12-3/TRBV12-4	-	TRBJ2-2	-	CASSFSLSGELFF	TGTGCCAGCAGTTTTAGTTTGTCCGGGGAGCTGTTTTTT